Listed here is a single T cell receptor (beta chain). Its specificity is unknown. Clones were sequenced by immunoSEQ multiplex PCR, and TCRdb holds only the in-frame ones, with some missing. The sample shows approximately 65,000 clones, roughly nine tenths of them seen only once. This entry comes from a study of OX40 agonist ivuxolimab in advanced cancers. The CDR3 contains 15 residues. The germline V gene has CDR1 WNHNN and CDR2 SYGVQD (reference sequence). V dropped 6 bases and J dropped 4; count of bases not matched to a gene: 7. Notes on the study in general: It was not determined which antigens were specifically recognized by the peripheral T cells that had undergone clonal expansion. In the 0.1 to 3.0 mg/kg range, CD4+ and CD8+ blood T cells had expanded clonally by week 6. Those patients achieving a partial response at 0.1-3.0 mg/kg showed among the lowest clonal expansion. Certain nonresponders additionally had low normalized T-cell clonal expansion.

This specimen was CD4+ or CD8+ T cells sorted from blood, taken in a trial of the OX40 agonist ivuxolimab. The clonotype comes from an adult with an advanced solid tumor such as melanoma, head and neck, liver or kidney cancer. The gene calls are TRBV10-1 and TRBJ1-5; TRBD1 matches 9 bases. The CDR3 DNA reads TGCGCCAGCAGCCAGGGACAGGGAGAAAATCAGCCCCAGCATTTT. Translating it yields CASSQGQGENQPQHF.